Detailed here is one T cell receptor beta chain. The target antigen is unknown. These data are taken from a study of CD8 T cells in Susac syndrome. Study outcomes and limitations: The study conceded that relatively few individuals underwent its TCR sequencing and HLA analysis.

Each multiple sclerosis control was a treatment-naive patient with relapsing-remitting disease that was either stable or active. TEMRA cells were FACS-enriched, unlike CD8+ and CD4+ T cells, which were negatively isolated. Random-hexamer reverse transcription was applied to about 0.45 to 1 ug RNA. Multiplex immunoSEQ PCR targeted 54 Vbeta and 13 Jbeta TCR beta segments. One entry per CDR3 protein results from TCRdb running MiXCR on the immunoSEQ multiplex PCR reads. Here the sample spans 180,000 or so distinct CDR3 sequences, approximately 95% being singletons. This CDR3 spans 13 amino acids. Per the germline V gene, CDR1 is DFQATT and CDR2 is SNEGSKA (reference sequence). V gave up 4 bases and J gave up 7 bases, with 14 bases separating them.

This receptor was taken from a human donor with multiple sclerosis. The material sequenced was CD4+ T cells from PBMCs. V and J are TRBV20-1 and TRBJ2-1, with D unclear. CDR3 coding DNA: TGCAGTGCTACCACAGCGAGGTTGAATGAGCAGTTCTTC. Translated, it gives CSATTARLNEQFF.